This T cell receptor beta chain was sequenced during a study of cytomegalovirus exposure and HLA in healthy donors. Background on the study: Early released data comprised approximately 85 million unique TCRs from HLA-typed donors. Findings and caveats of the study: Fewer N-insertions (relative to the approximately 700-donor mean) were reportedly seen in an Asian-associated ancestry cluster in a later analysis.

60 Vbeta and 13 Jbeta primers were used in PCR. Libraries were prepared by immunoSEQ multiplex PCR; TCRdb keeps only in-frame clonotypes and omits some of them. This table holds 150,000 or so clones, approximately 69% found once. Concerning this clone itself: Its antigen is not known.

The source material was PBMCs. This TCR came from a man aged 25 to 45 in good health and CMV-seronegative.

CDR3 bases: TGTGCCAGTAGAGGTAGCGTTCGGGGAGAGACCCAGTACTTC. Residues: CASRGSVRGETQYF. V and J are TRBV19 and TRBJ2-5, with D possibly being TRBD2 (5 bases). Germline V lookup: CDR1 LNHDA, CDR2 SQIVND (reference sequence). CDR3 length equals 14 residues. Trimming removed 6 bases at V and 4 bases at J, with 15 bases between.